These 11 T cell receptor beta chains share one sample of origin, sequenced in a study of blood T cell repertoires in COVID-19. TCRdb's table, derived via immunoSEQ multiplex PCR, lists solely in-frame clones and lacks some. The sample lists fewer than 90,000 clones; 72% were seen once. The sample consisted of peripheral blood. These receptor sequences come from a woman older than 75 with acute or convalescent COVID-19.

The rearrangement links TRBV6-4 to TRBJ2-1; 7 bases map to TRBD1. Germline assignment: CDR1 MRHNA and CDR2 SNTAGT. V shed 6 bases, J shed 0 bases, and the junction held 11 bases outside the gene matches. This CDR3 region has 17 residues. The CDR3, as DNA: TGTGCCAGCAGCGTAGAGACAGGGCTAGTCTCCTACAATGAGCAGTTCTTC. Residues: CASSVETGLVSYNEQFF.

This clone was seen a handful of times. The chain is built from TRBV7-2 and TRBJ2-7, with 7 bases fitting TRBD1. This CDR3 is built from 15 residues. Per the germline V gene, CDR1 is SGHTA and CDR2 is FQGNSA. V lost 1 base, J lost 6 bases, and 9 bases stayed unmatched. The CDR3 region is CASSLETGRTGEQYF. The CDR3 DNA follows: TGTGCCAGCAGCTTAGAGACAGGGCGTACGGGCGAGCAGTACTTC.

The rearrangement joins TRBV28 to TRBJ2-2, with 7 positions matching TRBD1. J lost 7 bases, V lost 2 bases, and 10 bases had no gene match. The CDR3 has 16 residues. Germline V lookup: CDR1 MDHEN, CDR2 SYDVKM. The CDR3 reads CASSLGLQGIDGELFF. The DNA for the CDR3 is TGTGCCAGCAGTTTAGGCTTACAGGGGATAGACGGGGAGCTGTTTTTT.

The chain has TRBV5-4 and TRBJ1-2; 10 nucleotides line up with TRBD1. This CDR3 has 14 residues. The germline CDR1 and CDR2 sequences are SGHNT and YYREEE (reference sequence). V lost 5 bases, J lost 3 bases, and 4 bases stayed unmatched. The CDR3 sequence: CASRLTGGDYGYTF. DNA for the CDR3: TGTGCCAGCAGGTTGACAGGGGGCGACTATGGCTACACCTTC.

J is TRBJ2-3 and V is TRBV24-1; 7 bases are shared with TRBD2. Germline V gives CDR1 KGHDR, CDR2 SFDVKD. The V gene end was trimmed by 2 bases and the J gene end by 3 bases; junction bases not matched to a gene: 10. The CDR3 has 17 residues. DNA of the CDR3: TGTGCCACCAGTGATTACCAGCGGGGAGGAATGACAGATACGCAGTATTTT. It yields the protein CATSDYQRGGMTDTQYF.

The J gene is TRBJ2-2, the V gene TRBV7-6; 7 positions agree with TRBD1. Losses at the gene ends were 5 bases for V and 9 bases for J; bases not matched to a gene: 6. The CDR3 covers 13 residues. Germline V gene data show CDR1 as SGHVS and CDR2 as FNYEAQ. CDR3 in DNA: TGTGCCAGCAGCCGTCGACAGGGTCGGGAGCTGTTTTTT. This gives the protein CASSRRQGRELFF.

The chain has TRBV7-9 and TRBJ1-5; the match to TRBD1 covers 7 bases. From germline, CDR1 is SEHNR and CDR2 FQNEAQ (reference sequence). CDR3 length equals 16 residues. V gave up 4 bases and J gave up 4 bases; unmatched junction bases: 10. CDR3 nucleotides: TGTGCCAGCAGCTCCACTGACAGGGTTTCGAATCAGCCCCAGCATTTT. It specifies CASSSTDRVSNQPQHF.

The genes are TRBV6-5 and TRBJ1-1, with a tentative D call TRBD1 (5 bases). Deletions cut 7 bases from V and 0 bases from J, with 12 bases between. This CDR3 spans 14 amino acids. CDR1 MNHEY and CDR2 SVGAGI come from the germline V gene. CDR3 region: CASTPGNLNTEAFF. The CDR3 bases are TGTGCCAGCACCCCAGGGAATCTGAACACTGAAGCTTTCTTT.

This clone was seen a few times. CDR3 nucleotide sequence: TGTGCCAGCAGCCTAGATCCCTACAGGGGGCGCCGGAGCAATCAGCCCCAGCATTTT. Amino acid sequence: CASSLDPYRGRRSNQPQHF. The chain recombines TRBV7-2 with TRBJ1-5, with 9 bases fitting TRBD1. The V segment lost 5 bases and the J segment 1 base; nucleotides outside the gene matches: 15. The CDR3 is made up of 19 amino acids. In germline, CDR1 is SGHTA, CDR2 FQGNSA.

The gene calls are TRBV19 and TRBJ1-2; D gene unclear. CDR3 length: 12 residues. The V and J ends lost 7 bases and 8 bases respectively, with 14 bases between them. The V gene's germline CDR1 is LNHDA and CDR2 SQIVND (reference sequence). CDR3 loop: CASIRPPGGYTF. The CDR3 DNA reads TGTGCCAGTATCCGACCGCCCGGGGGCTACACCTTC.

The rearrangement links TRBV7-2 to TRBJ1-1; TRBD1 is a possible D gene (5 bases). This CDR3 is built from 14 residues. The V gene lost 3 bases and the J gene lost 7 bases, with 15 bases spanning the gap. The germline V gene encodes CDR1 SGHTA and CDR2 FQGNSA. This CDR3 is CASSFVGLKNEAFF. The CDR3 DNA sequence: TGTGCCAGCAGCTTCGTGGGGCTGAAGAATGAAGCTTTCTTT.